Listed below are T cell receptor beta chains from one sample, sequenced in a study of tumor-infiltrating lymphocytes in primary liver carcinoma. MiXCR, applied by TCRdb to the multiplex PCR reads, yields one record per CDR3 protein. This table has over 95,000 distinct CDR3 sequences, almost 70% appearing once. The sample was liver tumor tissue from sampling region 5. All receptors derive from a woman aged 55-75 years with primary liver carcinoma and hepatitis B virus infection. Both conserved end residues are part of each CDR3. D genes are given only for firm matches. The size of a clone is reported for some rows only, either as once, few or many, or as a class for expanded clones.

v_call	d_call	clone_size	j_call	cdr3_length	cdr3_nt	cdr3_aa
TRBV7-9	TRBD2	-	TRBJ2-1	15	TGTGCCAGCAGCTTAGGGACTAGCGGGAGGGATGAGCAGTTCTTC	CASSLGTSGRDEQFF
TRBV11-2	-	-	TRBJ2-5	14	TGTGCCAGCAGCTTCGACAGTTCCGGCGAGACCCAGTGCTTC	CASSFDSSGETQCF
TRBV2	TRBD1	-	TRBJ2-7	14	TGTGCCAGCAGTGTCGGGACAGGGTACTACGAGCAGTACTTC	CASSVGTGYYEQYF
TRBV28	-	many	TRBJ1-5	13	TGTGCCAGCAGACAAAATCCAATTCAGCCCCAGCATTTT	CASRQNPIQPQHF
TRBV30	TRBD2	-	TRBJ2-1	15	TGTGCCTGGAGTGGGGGGACTATGGGGTACAATATGCAGTTCTTC	CAWSGGTMGYNMQFF
TRBV12-3/TRBV12-4	-	-	TRBJ1-2	14	TGTGCCAACAGTATTCGACAGGATGGAGAGGGCTACACCTTC	CANSIRQDGEGYTF
TRBV11-2	-	medium-sized	TRBJ2-2	15	TGTGCCAGCAGCTTAGATGTTTGGGCGGCTGGGGAGCTGTTTTTT	CASSLDVWAAGELFF
TRBV11-2	TRBD1	-	TRBJ2-7	12	TGTGCCAGCAACCTGACAGGGGAAGAGCAGTACTTC	CASNLTGEEQYF
TRBV10-3	TRBD2	-	TRBJ2-5	16	TGTGCCATCAGTGACCCTAGAGCGGGACTGCAAGAGACCCAGTACTTC	CAISDPRAGLQETQYF
TRBV5-6	-	-	TRBJ2-7	15	TGTGCCAGCAGCTTGGTGGACAGAAAAACTTACGAGCAGTACTTC	CASSLVDRKTYEQYF
TRBV11-2	TRBD2	medium-sized	TRBJ2-7	13	TGTGCCAGCAGCGTACAGGGACTAGGGGAGCAGTACTTC	CASSVQGLGEQYF
TRBV2	-	-	TRBJ2-7	14	TGTGCCAGCAACCAACAGGGGGGGGCCTACGAGCTGTACTTC	CASNQQGGAYELYF
TRBV6-2/TRBV6-3	TRBD1	once	TRBJ1-5	14	TGTACCAGCAGTCCTACAGGGGGCAATCAGCCCCAGCATTTT	CTSSPTGGNQPQHF
TRBV6-5	TRBD1	many	TRBJ1-1	13	TGTGCCAGCAGTTGGGACAGGGGGACTGAAGCTTTCTTT	CASSWDRGTEAFF
TRBV11-3	-	-	TRBJ1-2	14	TGTGCCAACAGCTTAGCTACGGTTCTTGATGGCTATACCTTC	CANSLATVLDGYTF
TRBV28	-	-	TRBJ2-7	14	TGTGCCGGCAGTTTTCTGAGCCGAGCCTACAAGCAGTACTTC	CAGSFLSRAYKQYF
TRBV5-6	-	-	TRBJ1-1	13	TGTGCCAACAGCAATAGAGGAGGCACTGAAGCTTTCTTT	CANSNRGGTEAFF
TRBV18	TRBD2	few	TRBJ2-3	18	TGTGCCAGCTCCATAATACAGGCTAGCGGGAGTCGCACAGATACGCAGTATTTT	CASSIIQASGSRTDTQYF
TRBV7-9	TRBD2	-	TRBJ2-3	16	TGTGCCAGCAGCCCTATACTAGCGGGAGGGTGCGATACGCAGTATTTT	CASSPILAGGCDTQYF